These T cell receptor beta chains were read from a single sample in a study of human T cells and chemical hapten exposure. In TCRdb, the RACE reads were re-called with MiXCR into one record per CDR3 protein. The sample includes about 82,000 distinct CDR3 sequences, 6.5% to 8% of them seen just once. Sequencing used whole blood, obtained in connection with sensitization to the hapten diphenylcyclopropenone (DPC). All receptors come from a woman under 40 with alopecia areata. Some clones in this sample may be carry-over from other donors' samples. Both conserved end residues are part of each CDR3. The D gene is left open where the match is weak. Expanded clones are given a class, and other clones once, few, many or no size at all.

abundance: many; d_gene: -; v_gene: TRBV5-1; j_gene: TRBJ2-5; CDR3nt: TGCGCCAGCAGCTTGGGTACAGGGAAAGAGACCCAGTACTTC; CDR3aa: CASSLGTGKETQYF
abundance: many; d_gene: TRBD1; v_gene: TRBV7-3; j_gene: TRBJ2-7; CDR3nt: TGTGCCAGCAGCCCAAAGACAGGGTTAGAGCAGTACTTC; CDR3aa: CASSPKTGLEQYF
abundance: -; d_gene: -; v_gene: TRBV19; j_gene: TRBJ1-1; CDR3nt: TGTGCCAGTAGTATGGAACGGCGAATGAACACTGAAGCTTTCTTT; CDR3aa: CASSMERRMNTEAFF
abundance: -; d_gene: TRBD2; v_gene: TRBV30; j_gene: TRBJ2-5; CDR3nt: TGTGCCTGCGGGACTAGCGCCGAGACCCAGTACTTC; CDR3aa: CACGTSAETQYF
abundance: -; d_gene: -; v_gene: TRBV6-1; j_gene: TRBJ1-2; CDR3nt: TGTGCCAGCAGTGTCCCGCGTGGGGGGCCCTATGGCTACACCTTC; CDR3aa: CASSVPRGGPYGYTF
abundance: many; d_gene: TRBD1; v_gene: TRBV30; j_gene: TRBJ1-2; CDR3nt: TGTGCCTGGACTCCAGGGGGCATCGATGGCTACACCTTC; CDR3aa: CAWTPGGIDGYTF
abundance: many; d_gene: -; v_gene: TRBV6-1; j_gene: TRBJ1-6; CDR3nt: TGTGCCGGCAGGGTTTCCTATAATTCACCCCTCCACTTT; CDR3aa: CAGRVSYNSPLHF
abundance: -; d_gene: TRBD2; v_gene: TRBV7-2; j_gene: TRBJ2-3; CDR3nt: TGTGCCAGCAGCTTAGGACTAGCGGGACTGATTAGAACAGATACGCAGTATTTT; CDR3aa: CASSLGLAGLIRTDTQYF
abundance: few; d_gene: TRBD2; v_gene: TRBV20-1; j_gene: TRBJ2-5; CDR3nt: TGCAGTGCTAGCATAGTAGCGGGGGGAGAAGAGACCCAGTACTTC; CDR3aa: CSASIVAGGEETQYF
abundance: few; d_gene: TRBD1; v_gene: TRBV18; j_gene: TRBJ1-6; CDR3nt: TGTGCCAGCTCACTTACGGGACAGCAGGGCAATTCACCCCTCCACTTT; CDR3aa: CASSLTGQQGNSPLHF
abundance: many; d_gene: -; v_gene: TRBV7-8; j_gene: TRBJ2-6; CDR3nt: TGTGCCAGCAGCTTTATGGCCTTATTCTCTGGGGCCAACGTCCTGACTTTC; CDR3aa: CASSFMALFSGANVLTF
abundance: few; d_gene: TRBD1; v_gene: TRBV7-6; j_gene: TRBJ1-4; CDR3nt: TGTGCCAGCAGCCTCCCGGGACAGGGAATCGCAACTAATGAAAAACTGTTTTTT; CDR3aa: CASSLPGQGIATNEKLFF
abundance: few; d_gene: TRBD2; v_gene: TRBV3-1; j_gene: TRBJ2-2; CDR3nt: TGTGCCAGCAGCCAAACGCCTAGCGGGGTCGCCGGGGAGCTGTTTTTT; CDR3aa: CASSQTPSGVAGELFF
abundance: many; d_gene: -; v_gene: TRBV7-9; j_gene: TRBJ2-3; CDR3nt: TGTGCCAGCAGCTCTTCAACTAGTTTCGTTACGCAGTATTTT; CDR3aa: CASSSSTSFVTQYF
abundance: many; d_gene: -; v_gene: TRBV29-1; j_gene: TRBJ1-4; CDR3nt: TGCAGCGTTTACGGGGGCTCTAATGAAAAACTGTTTTTT; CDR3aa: CSVYGGSNEKLFF
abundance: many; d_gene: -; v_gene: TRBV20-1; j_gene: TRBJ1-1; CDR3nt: TGCAGTGCTCTTGGGAGGGGCTTGAACACTGAAGCTTTCTTT; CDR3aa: CSALGRGLNTEAFF
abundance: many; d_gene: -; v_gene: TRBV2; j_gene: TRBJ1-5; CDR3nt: TGTGCCAGCAGTGCGGAACAGGGTAGCAATCAGCCCCAGCATTTT; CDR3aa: CASSAEQGSNQPQHF
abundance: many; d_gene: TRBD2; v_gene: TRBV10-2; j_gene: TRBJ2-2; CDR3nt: TGCGCCAGCAGTGATGGTAGCGGGGGACCGAACACCGGGGAGCTGTTTTTT; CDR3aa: CASSDGSGGPNTGELFF
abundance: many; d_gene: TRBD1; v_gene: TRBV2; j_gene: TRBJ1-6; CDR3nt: TGTGCCAGCAGTGACAGGGGGTATAATTCACCCCTCCACTTT; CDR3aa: CASSDRGYNSPLHF
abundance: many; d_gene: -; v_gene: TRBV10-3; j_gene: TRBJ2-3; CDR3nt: TGTGCCATCAGTGAACAGAGCACAGATACGCAGTATTTT; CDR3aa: CAISEQSTDTQYF
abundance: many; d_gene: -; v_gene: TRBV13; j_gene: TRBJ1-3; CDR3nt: TGTGCCAGCAGCCCACCCACAGGAAACACCATATATTTT; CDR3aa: CASSPPTGNTIYF
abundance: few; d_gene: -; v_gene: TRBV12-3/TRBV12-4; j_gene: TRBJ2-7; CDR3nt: TGTGCCAGCAGTGAATCCGGGACGAGCGACGAGCAGTACTTC; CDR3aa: CASSESGTSDEQYF
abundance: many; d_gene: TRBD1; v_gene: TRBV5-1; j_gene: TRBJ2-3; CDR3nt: TGCGCCAGCAGCTGGGACAGGGTATCGGTGACAGATACGCAGTATTTT; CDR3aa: CASSWDRVSVTDTQYF
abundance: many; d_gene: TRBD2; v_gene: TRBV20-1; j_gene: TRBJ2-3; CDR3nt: TGCAGTGCTAGAGGGGCGGCGCGGGGGGTGACAGATACGCAGTATTTT; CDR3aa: CSARGAARGVTDTQYF
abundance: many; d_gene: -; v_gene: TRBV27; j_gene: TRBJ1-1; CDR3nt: TGTGCCAGCAGGGGCCTTATGAACACTGAAGCTTTCTTT; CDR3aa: CASRGLMNTEAFF
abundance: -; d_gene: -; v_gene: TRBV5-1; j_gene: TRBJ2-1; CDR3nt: TGCGCCAGCAGCTGGGAGAGACAGGTTGGGGAGCAGTTCTTC; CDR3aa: CASSWERQVGEQFF
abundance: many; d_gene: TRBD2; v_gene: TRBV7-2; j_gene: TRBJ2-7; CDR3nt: TGTGCCAGCAGCTTAGATAAGCGGGGGGACTACGAGCAGTACTTC; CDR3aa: CASSLDKRGDYEQYF
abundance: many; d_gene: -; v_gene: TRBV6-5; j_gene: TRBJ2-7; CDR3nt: TGTGCCAGCAGTCTCACAGGAAACTACGAGCAGTACTTC; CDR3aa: CASSLTGNYEQYF
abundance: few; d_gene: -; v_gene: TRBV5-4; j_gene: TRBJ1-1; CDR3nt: TGTGCCAGCAGCTTGAGGAAGAACACTGAAGCTTTCTTT; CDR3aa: CASSLRKNTEAFF
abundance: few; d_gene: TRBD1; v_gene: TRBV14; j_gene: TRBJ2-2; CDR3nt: TGTGCCAGCAGCCAAGATACCTCCCCGGACAGGTACACCGGGGAGCTGTTTTTT; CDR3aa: CASSQDTSPDRYTGELFF
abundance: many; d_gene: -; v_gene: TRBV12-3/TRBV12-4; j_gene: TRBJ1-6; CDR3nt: TGTGCCAGCACCCGGAGGGGAAGAACATTCTCCTATAATTCACCCCTCCACTTT; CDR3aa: CASTRRGRTFSYNSPLHF
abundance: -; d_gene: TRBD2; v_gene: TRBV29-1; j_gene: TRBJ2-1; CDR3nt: TGCAGCGCAAATAGCGGGGGGGGCGATGAGCAGTTCTTC; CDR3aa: CSANSGGGDEQFF
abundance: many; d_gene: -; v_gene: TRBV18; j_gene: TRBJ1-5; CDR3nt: TGTGCCAGCTCACGCCAGGGACCGGGCAATCAGCCCCAGCATTTT; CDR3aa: CASSRQGPGNQPQHF
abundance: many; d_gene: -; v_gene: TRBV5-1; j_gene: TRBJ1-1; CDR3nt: TGCGCCAGCAGCTTCCAGGGTGGGAGAGCAAACACTGAAGCTTTCTTT; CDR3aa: CASSFQGGRANTEAFF
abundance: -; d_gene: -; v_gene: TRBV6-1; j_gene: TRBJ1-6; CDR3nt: TGTGCCAGCAGTGAAATGGGGATAGGTAATTCACCCCTCCACTTT; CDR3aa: CASSEMGIGNSPLHF
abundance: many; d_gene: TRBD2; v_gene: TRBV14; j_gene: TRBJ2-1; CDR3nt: TGTGCCAGCAGACCCGCCTGGGGAAGCGGGGGGGCCCTTGAGCAGTTCTTC; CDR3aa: CASRPAWGSGGALEQFF
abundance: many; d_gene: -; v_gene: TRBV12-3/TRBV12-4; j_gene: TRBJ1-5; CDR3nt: TGTGCCAGCAGTTTTGGGAATCAGCCCCAGCATTTT; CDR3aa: CASSFGNQPQHF
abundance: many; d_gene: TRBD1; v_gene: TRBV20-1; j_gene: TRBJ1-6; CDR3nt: TGCAGTGCTAGAGCGACAGGGTTACGGTCACCCCTCCACTTT; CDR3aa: CSARATGLRSPLHF
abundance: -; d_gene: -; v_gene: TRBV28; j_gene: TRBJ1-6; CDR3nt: TGTGCCAGTTACCGAGGGGATTTAGGCGATTCACCCCTCCACTTT; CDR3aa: CASYRGDLGDSPLHF
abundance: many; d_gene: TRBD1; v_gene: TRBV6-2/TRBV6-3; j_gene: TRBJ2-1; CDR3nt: TGTGCCAGCAGAGCCGACAGGGTTCTGGAGTTCTTC; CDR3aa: CASRADRVLEFF
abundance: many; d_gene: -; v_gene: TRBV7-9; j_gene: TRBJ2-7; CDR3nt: TGTGCCAGCAGCCTGGTAGGAGGGGCGGGCTTCGAGCAGTACTTC; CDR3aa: CASSLVGGAGFEQYF
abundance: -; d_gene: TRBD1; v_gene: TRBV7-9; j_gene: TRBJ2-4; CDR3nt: TGTGCCAGCAGCCGGACAGGGCTCCTAGCCAAAAACATTCAGTACTTC; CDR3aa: CASSRTGLLAKNIQYF